The 8 T cell receptor beta chains below were found in one sample sequenced in a study of T cell responses to AZD1222 COVID-19 vaccine. TCRdb's copy holds only in-frame clones and misses some; the assay was immunoSEQ multiplex PCR. This table holds more than 85,000 clones, about 88% found once. The specimen was peripheral blood, collected 28 days after the second AZD1222 dose. Source of these receptors: an adult who received the AZD1222 COVID-19 vaccine.

V is TRBV18 and J is TRBJ2-3; possibly TRBD1 for D (5 bases). Per germline, CDR1 KGHSH and CDR2 LQKENI. With 2 bases removed from V and 2 bases from J, the gap between germline ends came to 11 bases. This CDR3 has 15 amino acids. CDR3 in amino acids: CASSPNRFFTDTQYF. CDR3 coding DNA: TGTGCCAGCTCACCAAACAGGTTTTTCACAGATACGCAGTATTTT.

This clone appeared a single time. The rearrangement uses TRBV30 and TRBJ2-7, with D tentatively TRBD1 (5 bases). The V and J ends lost 2 bases and 7 bases respectively, with 12 bases between them. Germline-derived CDR1 and CDR2 are GTSNPN and SVGIG (reference sequence). The CDR3 contains 12 residues. For the CDR3, the DNA is TGTGCCTGGAGTCCCTCAGGGTTTGAGCAGTACTTC. This encodes CAWSPSGFEQYF. The complete variable domain, with remaining parts taken from reference TRBV30 and TRBJ2-7, reads SQTIHQWPATLVQPVGSPLSLECTVEGTSNPNLYWYRQAAGRGLQLLFYSVGIGQISSEVPQNLSASRPQDRQFILSSKKLLLSDSGFYLCAWSPSGFEQYFGPGTRLTVT.

The chain uses TRBV7-2 and TRBJ2-5, with 7 bases lining up with TRBD1. Losses at the gene ends were 0 bases for V and 2 bases for J; bases not matched to a gene: 12. Germline lookup yields CDR1 SGHTA and CDR2 FQGNSA. CDR3 size: 18 residues. The CDR3 loop is CASSLAPKTDRAQETQYF. CDR3 in DNA: TGTGCCAGCAGCTTAGCCCCGAAGACCGACAGGGCACAAGAGACCCAGTACTTC. Drawing the rest from reference TRBV7-2 and TRBJ2-5, the complete variable domain is GAGVSQSPSNKVTEKGKDVELRCDPISGHTALYWYRQSLGQGLEFLIYFQGNSAPDKSGLPSDRFSAERTGGSVSTLTIQRTQQEDSAVYLCASSLAPKTDRAQETQYFGPGTRLLVL.

This clone was seen only once. The CDR3 sequence: CASSVSVGSTDTQYF. The CDR3, as DNA: TGTGCCAGCAGCGTAAGTGTTGGGAGCACAGATACGCAGTATTTT. The genes are TRBV9 and TRBJ2-3; D uncertain. CDR1 and CDR2 (germline): SGDLS, YYNGEE. This CDR3 region has 15 residues. The V end lost 1 base, the J end lost 0 bases, and 9 bases lay between the germline ends.

The chain has TRBV28 and TRBJ2-3; TRBD2 matches at 7 bases. With V trimmed by 8 bases and J by 4 bases, 15 bases remained unmatched. The CDR3 has 16 residues. Germline V gene data show CDR1 as MDHEN and CDR2 as SYDVKM. As DNA, the CDR3 is TGTGCCAGCCCACCCGGAGGACTAGGGAGGGCAGATACGCAGTATTTT. Protein product: CASPPGGLGRADTQYF. Using reference TRBV28 and TRBJ2-3 for the parts outside the CDR3, the full variable domain is DVKVTQSSRYLVKRTGEKVFLECVQDMDHENMFWYRQDPGLGLRLIYFSYDVKMKEKGDIPEGYSVSREKKERFSLILESASTNQTSMYLCASPPGGLGRADTQYFGPGTRLTVL.

This chain connects TRBV6-5 to TRBJ2-7; possible D gene TRBD2, 5 bases. Germline V gene lookup returns CDR1 MNHEY and CDR2 SVGAGI. The V end lost 5 bases, the J end lost 2 bases, and 7 bases lay between the germline ends. This CDR3 has 12 residues. CDR3 nucleotide sequence: TGTGCCAGCAGTAGAGGGACCTACGAGCAGTACTTC. It is translated as CASSRGTYEQYF.

The chain links TRBV3-1 (or the pseudogene TRBV3-2) to TRBJ2-6; D possibly corresponds to TRBD2 (6 bases). The V end was cut by 11 bases, the J end by 3 bases, with 20 bases between. Germline-derived CDR1 and CDR2 are LGHDT and YNNKEL (reference sequence). The CDR3 runs 16 residues. The CDR3 DNA reads as TGTGCCCGCCGCCGGCGGCGGGGCGGTGGGGCCAACGTCCTGACTTTC. Protein product: CARRRRRGGGANVLTF.

The chain recombines TRBV24-1 with TRBJ2-1; 10 nucleotides line up with TRBD2. CDR3 length: 15 amino acids. From germline, CDR1 is KGHDR and CDR2 SFDVKD. The V and J ends lost 5 bases and 8 bases, in that order; junction bases with no gene match: 8. CDR3 in DNA: TGTGCCACCAGTGTGAGCCTAGCGGGAGTGGATGAGCAGTTCTTC. It translates to CATSVSLAGVDEQFF.